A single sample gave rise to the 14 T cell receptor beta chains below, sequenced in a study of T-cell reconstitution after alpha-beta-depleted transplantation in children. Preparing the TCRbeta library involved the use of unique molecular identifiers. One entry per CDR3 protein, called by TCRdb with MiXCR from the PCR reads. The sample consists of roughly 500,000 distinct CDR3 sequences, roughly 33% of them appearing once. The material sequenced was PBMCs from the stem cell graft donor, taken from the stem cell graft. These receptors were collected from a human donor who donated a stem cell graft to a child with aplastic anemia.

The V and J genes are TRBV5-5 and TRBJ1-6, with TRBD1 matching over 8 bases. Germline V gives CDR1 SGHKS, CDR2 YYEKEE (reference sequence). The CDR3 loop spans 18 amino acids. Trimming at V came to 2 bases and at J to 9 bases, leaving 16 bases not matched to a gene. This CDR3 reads CASSFLQGVNSVGSPLHF. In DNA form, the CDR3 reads TGTGCCAGCAGCTTTCTACAGGGGGTGAACTCGGTAGGTTCACCCCTCCACTTT.

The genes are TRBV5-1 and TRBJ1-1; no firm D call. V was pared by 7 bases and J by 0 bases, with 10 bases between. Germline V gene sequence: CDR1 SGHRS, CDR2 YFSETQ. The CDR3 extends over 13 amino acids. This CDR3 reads CASWENMNTEAFF. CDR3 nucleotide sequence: TGCGCCAGCTGGGAAAACATGAACACTGAAGCTTTCTTT. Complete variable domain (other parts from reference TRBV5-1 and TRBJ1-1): KAGVTQTPRYLIKTRGQQVTLSCSPISGHRSVSWYQQTPGQGLQFLFEYFSETQRNKGNFPGRFSGRQFSNSRSEMNVSTLELGDSALYLCASWENMNTEAFFGQGTRLTVV.

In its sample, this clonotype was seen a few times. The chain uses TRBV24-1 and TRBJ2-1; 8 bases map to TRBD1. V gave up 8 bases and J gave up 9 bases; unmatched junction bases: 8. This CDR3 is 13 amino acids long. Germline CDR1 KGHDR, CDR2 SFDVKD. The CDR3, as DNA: TGTGCCACCACGGACAGGGCCACAGGTGAGCAGTTCTTC. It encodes CATTDRATGEQFF.

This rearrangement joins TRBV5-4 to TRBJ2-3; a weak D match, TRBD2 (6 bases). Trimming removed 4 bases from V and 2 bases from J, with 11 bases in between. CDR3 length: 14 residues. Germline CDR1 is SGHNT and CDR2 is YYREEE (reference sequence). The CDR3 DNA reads TGTGCCAGCAGCCAAGCGGGTCCCACAGATACGCAGTATTTT. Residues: CASSQAGPTDTQYF.

CDR3 nucleotide sequence: TGTGCCAGCAGACCGGCCCTCCGAGCAGGCGATCAGCCCCAGCATTTT. Translation: CASRPALRAGDQPQHF. The chain uses TRBV6-1 and TRBJ1-5, with D uncertain. The germline V gene encodes CDR1 MNHNS and CDR2 SASEGT. Trimming stripped 6 bases from V and 5 bases from J, with 20 bases between. The CDR3 totals 16 residues.

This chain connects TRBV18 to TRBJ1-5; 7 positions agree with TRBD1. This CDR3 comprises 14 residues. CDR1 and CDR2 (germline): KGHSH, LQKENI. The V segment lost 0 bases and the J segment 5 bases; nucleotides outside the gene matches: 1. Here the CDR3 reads CASSPPTGDQPQHF. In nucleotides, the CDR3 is TGTGCCAGCTCACCACCTACAGGGGATCAGCCCCAGCATTTT.

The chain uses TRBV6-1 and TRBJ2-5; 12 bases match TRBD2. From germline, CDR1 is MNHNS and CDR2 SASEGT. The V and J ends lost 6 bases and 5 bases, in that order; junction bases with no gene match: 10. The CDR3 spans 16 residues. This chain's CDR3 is CASSRLGLAGRETQYF. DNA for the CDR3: TGTGCCAGCAGCCGACTTGGACTAGCGGGAAGGGAGACCCAGTACTTC.

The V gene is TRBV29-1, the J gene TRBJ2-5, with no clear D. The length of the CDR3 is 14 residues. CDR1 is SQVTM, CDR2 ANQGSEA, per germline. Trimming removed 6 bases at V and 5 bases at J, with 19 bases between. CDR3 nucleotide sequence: TGCAGCGTCCTACCACGGACGAGCAGGGAGACCCAGTACTTC. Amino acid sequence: CSVLPRTSRETQYF.

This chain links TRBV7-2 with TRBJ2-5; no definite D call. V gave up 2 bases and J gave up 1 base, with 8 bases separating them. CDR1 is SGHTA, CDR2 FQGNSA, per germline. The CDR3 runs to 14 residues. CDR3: CASSLYPLQETQYF. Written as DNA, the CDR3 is TGTGCCAGCAGCTTATATCCACTCCAAGAGACCCAGTACTTC.

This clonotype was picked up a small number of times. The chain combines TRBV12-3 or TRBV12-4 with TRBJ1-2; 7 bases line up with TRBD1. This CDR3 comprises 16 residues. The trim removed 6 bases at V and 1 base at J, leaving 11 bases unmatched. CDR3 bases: TGTGCCAGCAGCCCTGCCGGACAGGCGAATAACTATGGCTACACCTTC. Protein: CASSPAGQANNYGYTF.

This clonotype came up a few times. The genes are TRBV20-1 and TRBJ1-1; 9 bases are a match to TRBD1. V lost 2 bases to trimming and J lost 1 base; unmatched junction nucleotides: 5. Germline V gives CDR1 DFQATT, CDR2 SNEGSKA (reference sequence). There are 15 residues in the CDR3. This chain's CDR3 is CSARSPTGGNTEAFF. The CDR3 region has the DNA TGCAGTGCTAGATCCCCGACAGGGGGGAACACTGAAGCTTTCTTT.

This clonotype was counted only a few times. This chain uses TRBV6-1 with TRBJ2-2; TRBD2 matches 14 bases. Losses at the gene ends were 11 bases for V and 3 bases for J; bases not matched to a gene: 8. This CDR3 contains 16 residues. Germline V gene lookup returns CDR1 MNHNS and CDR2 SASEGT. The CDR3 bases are TGTGCCCAGACTAGCGGGAGGGCCAGCGACACCGGGGAGCTGTTTTTT. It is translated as CAQTSGRASDTGELFF.

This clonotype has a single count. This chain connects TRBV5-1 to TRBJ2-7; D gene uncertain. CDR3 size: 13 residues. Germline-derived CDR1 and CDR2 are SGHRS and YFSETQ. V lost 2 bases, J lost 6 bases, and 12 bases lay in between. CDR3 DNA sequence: TGCGCCAGCAGCTTAGACGGCGGATTCGAGCAGTACTTC. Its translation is CASSLDGGFEQYF.

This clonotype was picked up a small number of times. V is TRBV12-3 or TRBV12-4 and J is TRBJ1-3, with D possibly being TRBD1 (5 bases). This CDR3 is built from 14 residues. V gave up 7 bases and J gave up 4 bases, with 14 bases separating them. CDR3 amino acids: CASTLGGTGNTIYF. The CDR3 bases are TGTGCCAGCACCCTGGGAGGGACGGGAAACACCATATATTTT.